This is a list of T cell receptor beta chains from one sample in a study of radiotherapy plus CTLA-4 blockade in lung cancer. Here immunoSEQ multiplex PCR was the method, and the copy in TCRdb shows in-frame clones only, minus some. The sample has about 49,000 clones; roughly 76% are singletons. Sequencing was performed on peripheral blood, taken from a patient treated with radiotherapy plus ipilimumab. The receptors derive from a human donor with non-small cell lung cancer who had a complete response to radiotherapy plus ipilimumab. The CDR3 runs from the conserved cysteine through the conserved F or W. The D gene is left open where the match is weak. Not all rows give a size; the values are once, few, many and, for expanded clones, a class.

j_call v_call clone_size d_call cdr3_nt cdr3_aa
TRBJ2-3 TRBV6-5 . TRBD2 TGTGCCAGCAGTCGAGTAGTGCGGGAGGTTCAGTATTTT CASSRVVREVQYF
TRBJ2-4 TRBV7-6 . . TGTGCCAGCAGCTTAGATGACCCCACCGGGACCAAAAACATTCAGTACTTC CASSLDDPTGTKNIQYF
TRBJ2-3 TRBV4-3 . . TGCGCCAGCAGCCAAGAGAGGGGTCCTAGCGCCACGCCTTCCACAGATACGCAGTATTTT CASSQERGPSATPSTDTQYF
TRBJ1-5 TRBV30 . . TGTGCCTGGAGGCAACCTAAGGGATTCGGGGATGGGCAGCCCCAGCATTTT CAWRQPKGFGDGQPQHF
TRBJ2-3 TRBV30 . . TGTGCCTCCGTTTTTCCTCCAGATACGCAGTATTTT CASVFPPDTQYF
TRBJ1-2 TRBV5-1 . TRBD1 TGCGCCAGCAGGCTGAGGGGACAGGGATACTATGGCTACACCTTC CASRLRGQGYYGYTF
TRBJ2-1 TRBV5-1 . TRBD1 TGCGCCAGCAGCTTCGGACAGGGTATGGATGAGCAGTTCTTC CASSFGQGMDEQFF
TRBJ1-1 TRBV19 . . TGTGCCAGTAGTATATATAGTTCTGAAGCTTTCTTT CASSIYSSEAFF
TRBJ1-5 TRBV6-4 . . TGTGCCAGCAAAAAAAAGGGGGAGTTGGATATATTCAATCAGCCCCAGCATTTT CASKKKGELDIFNQPQHF
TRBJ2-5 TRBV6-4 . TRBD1 TGTGCCAGCAGCTCCCATAGGGGGCCCAGAGAGACCCAGTACTTC CASSSHRGPRETQYF
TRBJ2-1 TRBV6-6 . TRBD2 TGTGCCAGCAGTCGTCCGGGACTAGGCTACTACAATGAGCAGTTCTTC CASSRPGLGYYNEQFF
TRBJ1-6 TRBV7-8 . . TGTGCCAGCAGCTTAGCGTCCATGAATTCACCCCTCCACTTT CASSLASMNSPLHF
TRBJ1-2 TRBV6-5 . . TGTGCCAGCAGTTACCCCCCCAGGACAGTTAACTATGGCTACACCTTC CASSYPPRTVNYGYTF
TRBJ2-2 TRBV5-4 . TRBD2 TGTGCCAGCTATGAGAGAGCGGGGGTGGGACCCGGGGAGCTGTTTTTT CASYERAGVGPGELFF
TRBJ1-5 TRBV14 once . TGTGCCAGCAGCCTAGACATCAATCAGCCCCAGCATTTT CASSLDINQPQHF
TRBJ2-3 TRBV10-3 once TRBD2 TGTGCCATCAGTGAGGCTAGCGGGGGGTTAGATACGCAGTATTTT CAISEASGGLDTQYF
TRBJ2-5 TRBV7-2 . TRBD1 TGTGCCAGCAGCTTGGGGACAGGTGTGGAGACCCAGTACTTC CASSLGTGVETQYF
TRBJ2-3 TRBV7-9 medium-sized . TGTGCCAGCAGCAGATCACTGACAGATACGCAGTATTTT CASSRSLTDTQYF
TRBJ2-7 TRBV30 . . TGTGCCTGGAGTGATACAGGGACTACCTTGCTCGAGCAGTACTTC CAWSDTGTTLLEQYF
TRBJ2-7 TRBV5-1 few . TGCGCCAGCAGCTTGTTCATCGGGAGCTCCTACGAGCAGTACTTC CASSLFIGSSYEQYF
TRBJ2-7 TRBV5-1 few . TGCGCCAGCAGCTTGGTCCCGGTCGAGCAGTACTTC CASSLVPVEQYF
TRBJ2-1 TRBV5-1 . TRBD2 TGCGCCAGCAGCTTGTCAACCGGGGGGTACTACAATGAGCAGTTCTTC CASSLSTGGYYNEQFF
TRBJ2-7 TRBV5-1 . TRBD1 TGCGCCAGCAGCTTACAAACCGGGACAGGGAGAAACGAGCAGTACTTC CASSLQTGTGRNEQYF
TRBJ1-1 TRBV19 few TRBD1 TGTGCCAGTAGTACCGCACAGGGGGTCACTGAAGCTTTCTTT CASSTAQGVTEAFF
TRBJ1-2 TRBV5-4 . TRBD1 TGTGCCAGCAGCTTTTCCGAGGGGGCTGATGGCTACACCTTC CASSFSEGADGYTF
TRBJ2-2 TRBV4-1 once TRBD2 TGCGCCAGCAGCGCCCGGACTAGCGGGAGAGGCACCGGGGAGCTGTTTTTT CASSARTSGRGTGELFF
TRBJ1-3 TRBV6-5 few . TGTGCCAGCAGTTACTCTGGCCTCTCTGGAAACACCATATATTTT CASSYSGLSGNTIYF
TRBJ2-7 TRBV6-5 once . TGTGCCAGCTGTCCGGCGGAATCCTACGAGCAGTACTTC CASCPAESYEQYF
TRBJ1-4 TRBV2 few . TGTGCCAGCAGCCCTCGGGAGGAGGGGCGGGTTAGAACAACTAATGAAAAACTGTTTTTT CASSPREEGRVRTTNEKLFF
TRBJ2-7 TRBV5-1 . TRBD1 TGCGCCAGCAGCTTCCAGGGACAGGGGTCGGGTGAGCAGTACTTC CASSFQGQGSGEQYF
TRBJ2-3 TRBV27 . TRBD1 TGTGCCAGCAGTTTATACAGGGGTAGCACAGATACGCAGTATTTT CASSLYRGSTDTQYF
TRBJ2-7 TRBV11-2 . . TGTGCCAGCAGCCACCGGACAGCCGAGCAGTACTTC CASSHRTAEQYF
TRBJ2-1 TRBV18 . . TGTGCCAGCTCACGAACGGAGAATTGGAATGAGCAGTTCTTC CASSRTENWNEQFF
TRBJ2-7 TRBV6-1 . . TGTGCCAGCAGTGAGAGTAACCAACTTGTTTACGAGCAGTACTTC CASSESNQLVYEQYF
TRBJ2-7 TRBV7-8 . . TGTGCCAGCAGCTCGACGGGAAGCGAGCAGTACTTC CASSSTGSEQYF
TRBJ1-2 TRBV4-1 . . TGCGCCAGCAGCCATGGGGGCCCCACAGGGCCGGGTGGCTACACCTTC CASSHGGPTGPGGYTF
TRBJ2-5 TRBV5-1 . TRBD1 TGCGCCAGCAGATATGGGACAGGCCAAGAGACCCAGTACTTC CASRYGTGQETQYF
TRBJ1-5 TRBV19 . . TGTGCCAGTAGTACTGAGAGCAATCAGCCCCAGCATTTT CASSTESNQPQHF
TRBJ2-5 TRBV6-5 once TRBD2 TGTGCCAGCAGGGGGGGGACTAGGGGGAACTGGGAGCAGTACTTC CASRGGTRGNWEQYF
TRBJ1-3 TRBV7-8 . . TGTGCCAGCAGCCCTAGACTGTCTGGAAACACCATATATTTT CASSPRLSGNTIYF
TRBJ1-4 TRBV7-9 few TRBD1 TGTGCCAGCACCAGGACAGGGGGAAATGAAAAACTGTTTTTT CASTRTGGNEKLFF
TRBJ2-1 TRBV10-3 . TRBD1 TGTGCCATCGCTCCGGCCAGCAGGACAGGGGGCCCCAATGAGCAGTTCTTC CAIAPASRTGGPNEQFF
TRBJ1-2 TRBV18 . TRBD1 TGTGCCAGCTCACTTCCGGACAGGAGCTATGGCTACACCTTC CASSLPDRSYGYTF
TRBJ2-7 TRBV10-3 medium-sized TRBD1 TGTGCCATCAGTGATCGACAGGGTTTGTACGAGCAGTACTTC CAISDRQGLYEQYF
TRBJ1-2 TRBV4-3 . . TGCGCCAGCAGCTCAGACCCGGAGTCCTATGGCTACACCTTC CASSSDPESYGYTF
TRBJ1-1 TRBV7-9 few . TGTGCCAGCAGCCAAAATGGAGTGAACACTGAAGCTTTCTTT CASSQNGVNTEAFF
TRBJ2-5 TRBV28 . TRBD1 TGTGCCAGCGGTGGCGAGTGGGACAGAGAAGAGACCCAGTACTTC CASGGEWDREETQYF
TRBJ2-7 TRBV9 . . TGTGCCAGCAGCGTAGCCTCGGCAGGGGCCTACGAGCAGTACTTC CASSVASAGAYEQYF
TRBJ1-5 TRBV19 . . TGTGCCAGTAGTATCATGGGATACAGGGGCAATCAGCCCCAGCATTTT CASSIMGYRGNQPQHF
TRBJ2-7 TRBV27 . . TGTGCCAGCAGTTTATCGAGCGATTTCTCCTACGAGCAGTACTTC CASSLSSDFSYEQYF
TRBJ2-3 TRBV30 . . TGTGCCTGGAGTACCCAGGGTACGCAGTATTTT CAWSTQGTQYF
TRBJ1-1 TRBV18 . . TGTGCCAGCTCACCTTATATCACTGAAGCTTTCTTT CASSPYITEAFF
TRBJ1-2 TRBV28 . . TGTGCCAGCAGTTTTACCGGACAGTCCTATGGCTACACCTTC CASSFTGQSYGYTF
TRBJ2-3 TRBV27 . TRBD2 TGTGCCAGCAGTGCCCGGACTAGCGGGAGTACAGATACGCAGTATTTT CASSARTSGSTDTQYF